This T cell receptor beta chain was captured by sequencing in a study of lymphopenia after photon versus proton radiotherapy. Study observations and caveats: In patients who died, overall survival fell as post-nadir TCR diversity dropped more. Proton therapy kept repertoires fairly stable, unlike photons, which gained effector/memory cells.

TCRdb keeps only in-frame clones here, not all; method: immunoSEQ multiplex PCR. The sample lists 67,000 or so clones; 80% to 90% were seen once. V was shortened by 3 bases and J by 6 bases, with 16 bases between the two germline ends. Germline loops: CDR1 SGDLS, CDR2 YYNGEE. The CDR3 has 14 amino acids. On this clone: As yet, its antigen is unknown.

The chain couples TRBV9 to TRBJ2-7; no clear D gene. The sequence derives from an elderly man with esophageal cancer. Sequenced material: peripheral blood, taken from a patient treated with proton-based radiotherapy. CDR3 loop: CASSGTNSYGEQYF. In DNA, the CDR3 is TGTGCCAGCAGCGGGACCAATTCTTATGGCGAGCAGTACTTC.